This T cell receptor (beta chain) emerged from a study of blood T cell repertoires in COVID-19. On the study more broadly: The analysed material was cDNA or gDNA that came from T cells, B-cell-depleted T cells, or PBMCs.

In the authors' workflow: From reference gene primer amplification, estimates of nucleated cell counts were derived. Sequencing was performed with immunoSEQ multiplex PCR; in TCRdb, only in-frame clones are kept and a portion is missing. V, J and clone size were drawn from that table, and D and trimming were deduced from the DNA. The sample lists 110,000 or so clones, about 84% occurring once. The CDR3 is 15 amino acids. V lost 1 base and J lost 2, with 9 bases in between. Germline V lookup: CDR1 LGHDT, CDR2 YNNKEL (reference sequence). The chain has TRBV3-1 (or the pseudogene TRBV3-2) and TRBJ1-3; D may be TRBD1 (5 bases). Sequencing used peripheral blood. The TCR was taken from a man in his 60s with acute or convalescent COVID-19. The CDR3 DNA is TGTGCCAGCAGCCAAGCCAGGGATGCTGGAAACACCATATATTTT. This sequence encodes CASSQARDAGNTIYF.